The 26 T cell receptor beta chains given below trace back to one sample, sequenced in a study of blood T cell repertoires in COVID-19. Assay used: immunoSEQ multiplex PCR; TCRdb lists only in-frame clones, some missing. The sample has around 100,000 clones, about 90% seen once; the top ten hold approximately 7.3%. The sample comprised peripheral blood. The receptors shown here come from a man between 25 and 39 years old in a cohort sampled during active COVID-19.

The gene calls are TRBV18 and TRBJ2-7, with D possibly matching TRBD1 (8 bases). The V end lost 8 bases, the J end lost 9 bases, and 23 bases lay between the germline ends. CDR3 length: 14 amino acids. Germline V lookup: CDR1 KGHSH, CDR2 LQKENI. CDR3 loop: CASAGVDREHGQYF. CDR3 bases: TGTGCCAGCGCGGGGGTGGACAGGGAGCATGGGCAGTACTTC.

This chain uses TRBV18 with TRBJ1-4; perhaps TRBD1 as D (5 bases). V was cut by 3 bases and J by 7 bases, with 12 bases left in between. The CDR3 sequence is 14 residues long. Germline loops: CDR1 KGHSH, CDR2 LQKENI. DNA of the CDR3: TGTGCCAGCTCACCCTCGGGCAGGGTTGAAAAACTGTTTTTT. Amino acids: CASSPSGRVEKLFF.

The V call is TRBV11-1, the J call TRBJ2-1; TRBD1 might be the D (6 bases). V lost 1 base to trimming and J lost 3 bases, with 10 bases between them. The germline gives CDR1 SGHAT, CDR2 FQDESV (reference sequence). CDR3 size: 15 residues. The CDR3 DNA reads TGTGCCAGCAGCTTAGTACAGGGCCGCTACAATGAGCAGTTCTTC. Translation gives CASSLVQGRYNEQFF. Full variable domain (missing parts from reference TRBV11-1 and TRBJ2-1): EAEVAQSPRYKITEKSQAVAFWCDPISGHATLYWYRQILGQGPELLVQFQDESVVDDSQLPKDRFSAERLKGVDSTLKIQPAELGDSAMYLCASSLVQGRYNEQFFGPGTRLTVL.

The rearrangement links TRBV28 to TRBJ2-7, with a possible D match to TRBD1 (6 bases). Germline CDR1 MDHEN, CDR2 SYDVKM. The CDR3 has 12 residues. Trimming removed 8 bases at V and 3 bases at J, with 11 bases between. This CDR3 is CASSGVVYEQYF. The CDR3 bases are TGTGCCAGCTCAGGGGTGGTCTACGAGCAGTACTTC.

The J gene is TRBJ2-2, the V gene TRBV7-2; D might be TRBD2 (6 bases). The CDR3 covers 16 residues. Germline CDR1 SGHTA, CDR2 FQGNSA. Deletions cut 4 bases from V and 1 base from J, with 13 bases between. CDR3 protein: CASSSQGGGNTGELFF. CDR3 bases: TGTGCCAGCAGCTCTCAGGGAGGAGGGAACACCGGGGAGCTGTTTTTT.

The chain employs TRBV7-2 and TRBJ2-3; 12 positions agree with TRBD2. Germline assignment: CDR1 SGHTA and CDR2 FQGNSA. The CDR3 spans 18 residues. The trim removed 1 base at V and 4 bases at J, leaving 9 bases unmatched. The CDR3 coding sequence is TGTGCCAGCAGCTTAGTGCCCTCAGGACTAGCGGGGTCAGATACGCAGTATTTT. Protein sequence: CASSLVPSGLAGSDTQYF.

This chain uses TRBV19 with TRBJ2-1; 7 bases map to TRBD2. Germline V gene data show CDR1 as LNHDA and CDR2 as SQIVND (reference sequence). This CDR3 spans 14 amino acids. After removal of 3 bases from V and 9 bases from J, the junction contained 8 bases not matched to a gene. The CDR3 loop reads CASSIYERGPEQFF. CDR3 nucleotide sequence: TGTGCCAGTAGTATTTACGAGCGGGGACCTGAGCAGTTCTTC.

J is TRBJ2-7 and V is TRBV9; D gene ambiguous. Looked up from germline, CDR1 is SGDLS and CDR2 is YYNGEE. With 3 bases removed from V and 0 bases from J, the gap between germline ends came to 10 bases. The CDR3 runs 14 residues. The DNA for the CDR3 is TGTGCCAGCAGCGCAGGTGACATCTCCTACGAGCAGTACTTC. It translates to CASSAGDISYEQYF.

V gene TRBV7-3 combines with J gene TRBJ2-1; D may be TRBD2 (6 bases). Looked up from germline, CDR1 is SGHTA and CDR2 is FQGTGA. The CDR3 totals 15 residues. V was trimmed by 1 base and J by 10 bases, leaving 17 bases between them. This CDR3 reads CASSLNSLPRGEQFF. The DNA of the CDR3 is TGTGCCAGCAGCTTAAACAGTCTCCCACGGGGGGAGCAGTTCTTC.

The chain joins TRBV9 to TRBJ1-3, with no clear D. CDR3 size: 15 residues. Germline CDR1 SGDLS, CDR2 YYNGEE. V was pared by 0 bases and J by 1 base, with 8 bases between. CDR3: CASSVGGASGNTIYF. The CDR3 DNA follows: TGTGCCAGCAGCGTAGGGGGAGCGTCTGGAAACACCATATATTTT.

In this sample, this clone turned up a few times. This chain links TRBV19 with TRBJ1-5, with D perhaps TRBD1 (5 bases). V was shortened by 1 base and J by 3 bases, with 7 bases between the two germline ends. Germline CDR1 reads LNHDA; CDR2 reads SQIVND (reference sequence). The CDR3 length is 14 residues. The CDR3 DNA sequence: TGTGCCAGTAGTATAGGGGGCTCCAATCAGCCCCAGCATTTT. Its translation: CASSIGGSNQPQHF.

The chain uses TRBV7-3 and TRBJ2-3, with D unresolved. With 3 bases removed from V and 2 bases from J, the gap between germline ends came to 12 bases. Germline values: CDR1 SGHTA, CDR2 FQGTGA. The CDR3 loop spans 15 amino acids. The CDR3: CASSFQASSTDTQYF. The CDR3 DNA reads as TGTGCCAGCAGCTTTCAGGCCTCCTCCACAGATACGCAGTATTTT.

This clone came up a few times. The chain combines TRBV2 with TRBJ1-6; D remains unclear. V was pared by 4 bases and J by 0 bases, with 10 bases between. From germline, CDR1 is SNHLY and CDR2 FYNNEI. There are 16 residues in the CDR3. The CDR3, as DNA: TGTGCCAGCAGTGTCATCACTCACTCCTATAATTCACCCCTCCACTTT. Translating it yields CASSVITHSYNSPLHF.

Written as DNA, the CDR3 is TGCAGCGCTGGGGGGGGGCCAAAACTGTTTTTT. Translating gives CSAGGGPKLFF. This chain connects TRBV29-1 to TRBJ1-4; D is perhaps TRBD1 (6 bases). The CDR3 consists of 11 residues. Germline loops: CDR1 SQVTM, CDR2 ANQGSEA. The V end lost 7 bases, the J end lost 10 bases, and 13 bases lay between the germline ends.

Only a few counts were recorded for this clone. The rearrangement links TRBV6-2 or TRBV6-3 to TRBJ1-2; TRBD1 aligns across 10 bases. Trimming took 5 bases from V and 8 from J; bases not matched to a gene: 11. This CDR3 has 15 amino acids. Germline CDR1 and CDR2: MNHEY and SVGEGT. CDR3 DNA: TGTGCCAGCAGTGCCAGACCCGGGACAGGGGCCGGCTACACCTTC. Amino acids: CASSARPGTGAGYTF.

The chain is built from TRBV10-3 and TRBJ2-5, with D maybe TRBD1 (6 bases). The length of the CDR3 is 16 residues. V was shortened by 3 bases and J by 2 bases, with 16 bases between the two germline ends. CDR1 is ENHRY, CDR2 SYGVKD, per germline. The CDR3 DNA reads TGTGCCATCAGTGACTCACAAGGTACAGGGCAAGAGACCCAGTACTTC. Translating it yields CAISDSQGTGQETQYF.

The rearrangement links TRBV12-3 or TRBV12-4 to TRBJ2-1, with D uncertain. This CDR3 has 13 amino acids. Trimming cost V 5 bases and J 4 bases, with 9 bases left between them. The CDR3 sequence: CASSATHYNEQFF. Written as DNA, the CDR3 is TGTGCCAGCAGTGCCACTCATTACAATGAGCAGTTCTTC.

The chain recombines TRBV5-1 with TRBJ1-2; D possibly corresponds to TRBD1 (6 bases). This CDR3 region has 15 residues. Deletions cut 1 base from V and 6 bases from J, with 16 bases between. Germline assignment: CDR1 SGHRS and CDR2 YFSETQ. The DNA of the CDR3 is TGCGCCAGCAGCTTGTTTGGGGGCCCGGCGGATGGCTACACCTTC. It yields the protein CASSLFGGPADGYTF.

The rearrangement links TRBV12-3 or TRBV12-4 to TRBJ2-3; the match to TRBD2 covers 8 bases. This CDR3 contains 13 residues. The V gene end was trimmed by 8 bases and the J gene end by 4 bases; junction bases not matched to a gene: 5. Written as DNA, the CDR3 is TGTGCCAGCGAGAGACTAGCGCCAGATACGCAGTATTTT. It specifies CASERLAPDTQYF.

The rearrangement uses TRBV6-2 or TRBV6-3 and TRBJ1-1; 9 bases fit TRBD1. J was trimmed by 5 bases and V by 3 bases; bases with no gene match: 10. The CDR3 consists of 16 residues. Germline-derived CDR1 and CDR2 are MNHEY and SVGEGT. The CDR3 is CASSYTPQGARTEAFF. The CDR3 DNA is TGTGCCAGCAGTTATACCCCACAGGGGGCTAGGACTGAAGCTTTCTTT.

This chain links TRBV7-9 with TRBJ2-2, with D tentatively TRBD1 (6 bases). Between the trimmed V and J ends, which lost 5 bases and 6 bases, there was a span of 19 bases. Germline lookup yields CDR1 SEHNR and CDR2 FQNEAQ (reference sequence). The CDR3 totals 16 residues. The CDR3 DNA reads TGTGCCAGCAGCCCTAGGGGGAATAGAGCGGCCGGGGAGCTGTTTTTT. Translating it yields CASSPRGNRAAGELFF.

This chain joins TRBV10-3 and TRBJ1-1; 9 nucleotides match TRBD1. The V gene's germline CDR1 is ENHRY and CDR2 SYGVKD. The CDR3 loop spans 13 amino acids. V was clipped by 6 bases and J by 5 bases; unmatched bases: 4. CDR3 sequence (DNA): TGTGCCATCAGGGGGACAGGGTCGACTGAAGCTTTCTTT. Translating gives CAIRGTGSTEAFF.

The count of this clone is one. The CDR3 loop reads CASSEVSDRQFF. CDR3 DNA: TGTGCCAGCAGTGAAGTCAGTGACAGGCAGTTCTTC. V is TRBV6-1 and J is TRBJ2-1; weak D call: TRBD1 (5 bases). The CDR3 is 12 amino acids. Trimming left V 1 base short and J 12 bases short, with 10 bases between. Germline CDR1 reads MNHNS; CDR2 reads SASEGT.

The CDR3 DNA reads as TGTGCCAGCAGCCCGGGGTGGGGACAGGGAAACACCATATATTTT. This encodes CASSPGWGQGNTIYF. The V and J genes are TRBV9 and TRBJ1-3; 7 bases line up with TRBD1. This CDR3 region has 15 residues. Germline loops: CDR1 SGDLS, CDR2 YYNGEE. V shed 4 bases, J shed 4 bases, and the junction held 8 bases outside the gene matches. The entire variable domain, with the rest obtained from reference TRBV9 and TRBJ1-3, is as follows: DSGVTQTPKHLITATGQRVTLRCSPRSGDLSVYWYQQSLDQGLQFLIQYYNGEERAKGNILERFSAQQFPDLHSELNLSSLELGDSALYFCASSPGWGQGNTIYFGEGSWLTVV.

This clone was recorded only once. This chain connects TRBV2 to TRBJ2-1, with D possibly TRBD1 on 6 matching bases. The CDR3 is 12 residues long. Germline V gene data show CDR1 as SNHLY and CDR2 as FYNNEI. V was pared by 5 bases and J by 9 bases, with 11 bases between. CDR3 residues: CASSLLGGEQFF. The CDR3 DNA sequence: TGTGCCAGCAGTCTCCTAGGGGGTGAGCAGTTCTTC. The whole variable domain, filled in from reference TRBV2 and TRBJ2-1, reads EPEVTQTPSHQVTQMGQEVILRCVPISNHLYFYWYRQILGQKVEFLVSFYNNEISEKSEIFDDQFSVERPDGSNFTLKIRSTKLEDSAMYFCASSLLGGEQFFGPGTRLTVL.

This chain uses TRBV3-1 (or the pseudogene TRBV3-2) with TRBJ2-5; 12 bases line up with TRBD2. The CDR3 totals 15 residues. With V trimmed by 5 bases and J by 5 bases, 6 bases remained unmatched. Per the germline V gene, CDR1 is LGHDT and CDR2 is YNNKEL (reference sequence). The CDR3 DNA follows: TGTGCCAGCAGCTCGAGCCTAGCGGGGGGGGAGACCCAGTACTTC. This sequence encodes CASSSSLAGGETQYF.